What follows is one TCR beta chain and its context. From germline, CDR1 is SGHAT and CDR2 FQNNGV. J gave up 6 bases and V 4 bases, and 4 bases lay outside the gene matches. This CDR3 has 14 amino acids. The sample comes from a study of regulatory T cells in long-lasting Graves disease. Construction of TCR beta libraries relied on iRepertoire HTBI primers and on Arm-PCR targeting CDR3 regions. TCRdb reprocessed the multiplex PCR reads via MiXCR and lists one record per CDR3 protein. The repertoire has 650,000 to 850,000 distinct CDR3 sequences, about 32% of them found once; the top ten carry about two fifths. Time point meaning: persistent/refractory GD, antithyroid drugs over 5 years with positive TRAb. There was RNA extracted from PBMCs, and the TCR library was made from it.

This chain links TRBV11-2 with TRBJ2-1; 9 nucleotides line up with TRBD2. This receptor was obtained from a female donor with Graves disease. Here the sequenced sample was peripheral blood mononuclear cells (PBMCs), taken when the disease was refractory, from a patient treated with antithyroid drugs. CDR3 nucleotide sequence: TGTGCCAGCAGCTCTGTAGCGGGAGCCAATGAGCAGTTCTTC. Its protein is CASSSVAGANEQFF.